This T cell receptor (beta chain) originates from a study of Graves' ophthalmopathy and Graves' hyperthyroidism. General study results and limits: In separating ophthalmopathy from stable hyperthyroidism, a 13-signature model achieved about 91% sensitivity and around 81% specificity.

RNA transcripts provided the template for amplifying TCR beta CDR3 regions. The first-round RT-PCR employed HTBI primers together with the Qiagen OneStep RT-PCR kit. A multiplex PCR was then performed as the second round. One entry per CDR3 protein results from TCRdb running MiXCR on the multiplex PCR reads. The sample has around 1,000,000 distinct CDR3 sequences, about 40% seen once. CDR1 is DFQATT and CDR2 is SNEGSKA in the germline V gene (reference sequence). The CDR3 runs 12 residues. Clinical symptoms and serum thyroxine were used for diagnosis; TRAb, thyroid ultrasound and orbital computed tomography were also relied on. This clonotype was seen only a few times. Its antigen is still unknown.

The sequence came from an adult man with Graves' hyperthyroidism. What was sequenced was peripheral blood or thyroid tissue (not recorded which). The genes are TRBV20-1 and TRBJ1-6; 10 bases are a match to TRBD1. The CDR3 region has the DNA TGCAGCACGCCGGGACAGGGGACACCCCTCCACTTT. Residues: CSTPGQGTPLHF.